Detailed here is one T cell receptor (beta chain). Its antigen is currently unknown. CDR1 is MDHEN and CDR2 is SYDVKM in the germline V gene. The CDR3 is 16 amino acids. This sample is part of a study of CXCR3-negative and CXCR3-positive naive CD8 T cells. General observations from the study: The study found CXCR3 expression partially decreased after cryopreservation and ran most assays on fresh PBMCs. The TRBV-TRBJ usage of naive CXCR3-negative and CXCR3-positive cells was similar, but that of memory cells differed. Diversity proved comparably high across both naive subsets and much lower in memory CD8+ cells. TRB CDR3 properties were used to infer TCR strength, and surface CD5 was comparable between naive subsets.

The TRB libraries of cDNA were built by UMI-labeled 5' RACE. TCRdb reprocessed the 5' RACE reads and reports one entry per CDR3 protein, with no DNA. The specimen's table records approximately 56,000 distinct CDR3 sequences. The rearrangement uses TRBV28 and TRBJ2-7; the D gene TCRdb calls, TRBD2, cannot be checked with no DNA. The material sequenced was memory CD8+ T cells from blood. This sequence originates from a human donor in good health. Some clones in this sample may be carry-over from other donors' samples. CDR3 loop: CASSLYGTHVTYEQYF.